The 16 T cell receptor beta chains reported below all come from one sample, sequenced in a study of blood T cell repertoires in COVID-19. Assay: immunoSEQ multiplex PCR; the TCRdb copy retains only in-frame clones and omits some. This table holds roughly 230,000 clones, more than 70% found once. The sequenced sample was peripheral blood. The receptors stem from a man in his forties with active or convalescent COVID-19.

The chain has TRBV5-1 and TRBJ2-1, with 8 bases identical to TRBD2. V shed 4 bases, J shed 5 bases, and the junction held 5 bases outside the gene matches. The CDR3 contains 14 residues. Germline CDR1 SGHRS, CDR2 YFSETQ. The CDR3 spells CASSLGTRDNEQFF. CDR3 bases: TGCGCCAGCAGCCTAGGGACTAGGGACAATGAGCAGTTCTTC.

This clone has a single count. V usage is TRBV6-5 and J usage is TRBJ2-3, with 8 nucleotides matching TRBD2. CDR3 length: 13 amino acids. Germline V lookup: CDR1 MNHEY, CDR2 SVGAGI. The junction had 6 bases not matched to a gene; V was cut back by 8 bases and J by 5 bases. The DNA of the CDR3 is TGTGCCAGCGTCGGGCGGGAGGTAGATACGCAGTATTTT. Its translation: CASVGREVDTQYF.

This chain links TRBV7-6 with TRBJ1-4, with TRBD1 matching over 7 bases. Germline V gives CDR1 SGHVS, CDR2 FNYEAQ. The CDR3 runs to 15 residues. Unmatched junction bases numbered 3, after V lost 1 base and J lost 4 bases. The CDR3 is CASSLGTGVNEKLFF. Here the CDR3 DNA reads TGTGCCAGCAGCTTAGGGACAGGAGTTAATGAAAAACTGTTTTTT.

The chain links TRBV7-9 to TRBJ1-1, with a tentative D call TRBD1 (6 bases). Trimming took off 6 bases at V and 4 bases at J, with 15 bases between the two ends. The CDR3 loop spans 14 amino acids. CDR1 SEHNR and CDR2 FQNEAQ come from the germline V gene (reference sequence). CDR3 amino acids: CASSEAGGFTEAFF. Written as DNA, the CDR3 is TGTGCCAGCAGTGAGGCGGGGGGCTTCACTGAAGCTTTCTTT.

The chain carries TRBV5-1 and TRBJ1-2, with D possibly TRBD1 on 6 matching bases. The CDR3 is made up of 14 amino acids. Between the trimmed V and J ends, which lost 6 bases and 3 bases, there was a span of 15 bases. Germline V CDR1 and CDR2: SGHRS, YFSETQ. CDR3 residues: CASTQGGVDYGYTF. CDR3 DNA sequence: TGCGCCAGCACACAGGGAGGGGTGGACTATGGCTACACCTTC.

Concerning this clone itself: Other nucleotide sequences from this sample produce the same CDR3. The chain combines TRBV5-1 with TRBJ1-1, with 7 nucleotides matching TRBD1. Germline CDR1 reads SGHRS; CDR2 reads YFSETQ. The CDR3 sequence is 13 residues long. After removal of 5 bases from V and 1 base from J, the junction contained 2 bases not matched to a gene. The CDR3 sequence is CASRRTGNTEAFF. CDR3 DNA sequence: TGCGCCAGCAGGAGGACAGGGAACACTGAAGCTTTCTTT.

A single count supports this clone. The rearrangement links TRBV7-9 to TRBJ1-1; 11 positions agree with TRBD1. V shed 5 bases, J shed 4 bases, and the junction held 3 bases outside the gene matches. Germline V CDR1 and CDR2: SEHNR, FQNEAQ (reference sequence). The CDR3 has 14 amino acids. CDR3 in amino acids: CASSPGTGGTEAFF. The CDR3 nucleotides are TGTGCCAGCAGCCCCGGGACAGGGGGCACTGAAGCTTTCTTT.

Written as DNA, the CDR3 is TGTGCCAGCAGTTCGGGTTTGAACACTGAAGCTTTCTTT. Protein sequence: CASSSGLNTEAFF. This rearrangement joins TRBV27 to TRBJ1-1; D ambiguous. This CDR3 has 13 residues. Trimming took off 4 bases at V and 0 bases at J, with 6 bases between the two ends. The V gene's germline CDR1 is MNHEY and CDR2 SMNVEV (reference sequence).

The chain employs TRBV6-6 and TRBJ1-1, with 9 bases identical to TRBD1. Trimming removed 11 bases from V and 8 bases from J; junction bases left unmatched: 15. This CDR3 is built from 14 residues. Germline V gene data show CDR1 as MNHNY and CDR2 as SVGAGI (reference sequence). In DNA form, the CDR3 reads TGTGCCGCCACTGGGGGACAGGGAACACTGGAAGCTTTCTTT. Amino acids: CAATGGQGTLEAFF.

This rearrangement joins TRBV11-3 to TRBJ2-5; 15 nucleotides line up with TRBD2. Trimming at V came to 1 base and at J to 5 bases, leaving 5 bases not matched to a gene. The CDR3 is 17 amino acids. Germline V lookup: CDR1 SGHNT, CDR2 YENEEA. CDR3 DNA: TGTGCCAGCAGCTTAGGACGGACTAGCGGGAGGGATGAGACCCAGTACTTC. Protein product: CASSLGRTSGRDETQYF.

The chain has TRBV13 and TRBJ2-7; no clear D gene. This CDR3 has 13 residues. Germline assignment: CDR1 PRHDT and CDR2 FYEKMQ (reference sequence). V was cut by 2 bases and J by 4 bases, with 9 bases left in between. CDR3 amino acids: CASSLKRRYEQYF. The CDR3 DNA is TGTGCCAGCAGCTTAAAAAGGAGATACGAGCAGTACTTC.

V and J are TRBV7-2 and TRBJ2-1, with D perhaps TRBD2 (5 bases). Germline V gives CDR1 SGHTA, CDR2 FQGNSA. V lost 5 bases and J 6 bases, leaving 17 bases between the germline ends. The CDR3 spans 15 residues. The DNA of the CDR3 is TGTGCCAGCAGCCCCCTAGCTTTACTCGGCAATGAGCAGTTCTTC. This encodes CASSPLALLGNEQFF.

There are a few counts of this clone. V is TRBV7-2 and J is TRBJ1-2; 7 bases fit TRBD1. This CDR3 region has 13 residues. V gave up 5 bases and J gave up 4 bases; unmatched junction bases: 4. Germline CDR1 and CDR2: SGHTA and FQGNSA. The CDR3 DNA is TGTGCCAGCAGCCGTACAGGGGCCTATGGCTACACCTTC. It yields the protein CASSRTGAYGYTF. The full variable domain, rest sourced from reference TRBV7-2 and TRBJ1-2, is GAGVSQSPSNKVTEKGKDVELRCDPISGHTALYWYRQSLGQGLEFLIYFQGNSAPDKSGLPSDRFSAERTGGSVSTLTIQRTQQEDSAVYLCASSRTGAYGYTFGSGTRLTVV.

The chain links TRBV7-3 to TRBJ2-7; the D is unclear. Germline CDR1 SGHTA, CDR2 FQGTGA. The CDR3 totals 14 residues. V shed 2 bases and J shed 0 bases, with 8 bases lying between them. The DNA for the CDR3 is TGTGCCAGCAGCTTAGACACTCCCTCCTACGAGCAGTACTTC. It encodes CASSLDTPSYEQYF. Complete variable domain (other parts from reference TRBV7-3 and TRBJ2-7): GAGVSQTPSNKVTEKGKYVELRCDPISGHTALYWYRQSLGQGPEFLIYFQGTGAADDSGLPNDRFFAVRPEGSVSTLKIQRTERGDSAVYLCASSLDTPSYEQYFGPGTRLTVT.

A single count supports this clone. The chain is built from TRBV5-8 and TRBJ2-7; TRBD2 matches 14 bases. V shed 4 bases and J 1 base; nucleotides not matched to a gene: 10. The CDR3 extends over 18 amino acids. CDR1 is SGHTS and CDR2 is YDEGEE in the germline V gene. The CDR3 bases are TGTGCCAGCAGCAAGGCGGGGACTAGCGGGAGTTCTTCCTACGAGCAGTACTTC. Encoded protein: CASSKAGTSGSSSYEQYF.

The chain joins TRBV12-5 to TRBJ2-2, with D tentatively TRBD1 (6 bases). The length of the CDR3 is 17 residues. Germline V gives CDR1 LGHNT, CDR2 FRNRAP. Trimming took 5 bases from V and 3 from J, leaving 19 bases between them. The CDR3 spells CASGAITGSSYTGELFF. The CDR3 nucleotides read TGTGCTAGTGGTGCCATAACAGGGTCATCGTACACCGGGGAGCTGTTTTTT.